Listed below are T cell receptor beta chains from one sample, sequenced in a study of T cells after yellow fever vaccination. TCRdb called the 5' RACE reads again in MiXCR, with one record for every CDR3 protein. The sample consists of 200,000 to 300,000 distinct CDR3 sequences, under 15% of them appearing once. The starting material was CD4+ T cells sorted from PBMCs, obtained 45 days after the yellow fever booster vaccination. These receptors originate from a man younger than 40 who received the YFV17D yellow fever vaccine. CDR3s include the opening cysteine and the closing phenylalanine or tryptophan. A D gene is named only where the DNA matches it firmly. Where a row states a size, it is once, few, many or the class of an expanded clone; other rows omit it.

v_gene,j_gene,abundance,d_gene,CDR3aa,CDR3nt
TRBV25-1,TRBJ2-7,NA,NA,CASSENVIEQYF,TGTGCCAGCAGTGAAAACGTTATCGAGCAGTACTTC
TRBV12-3/TRBV12-4,TRBJ2-3,NA,TRBD2,CASRLSGRRADTQYF,TGTGCCAGCAGGCTAAGCGGGAGAAGAGCAGATACGCAGTATTTT
TRBV14,TRBJ2-3,NA,TRBD2,CASSHPAGGTDTQYF,TGTGCCAGCAGCCATCCAGCGGGAGGCACAGATACGCAGTATTTT
TRBV18,TRBJ2-3,few,NA,CASSPGTQTDTQYF,TGTGCCAGCTCCCCCGGGACACAAACAGATACGCAGTATTTT
TRBV10-3,TRBJ2-3,NA,TRBD2,CAIRAGDGADTQYF,TGTGCCATCCGAGCGGGAGATGGGGCAGATACGCAGTATTTT
TRBV27,TRBJ2-4,few,TRBD2,CASSPRTSGRGMNIQYF,TGTGCCAGCAGTCCGAGGACTAGCGGGAGGGGAATGAACATTCAGTACTTC
TRBV20-1,TRBJ2-1,NA,TRBD2,CSARTSKAGGPSYNEQFF,TGCAGTGCTAGAACATCTAAGGCGGGAGGGCCTTCCTACAATGAGCAGTTCTTC
TRBV12-3/TRBV12-4,TRBJ2-2,NA,TRBD2,CASSVPGLAGAGELFF,TGTGCCAGCAGTGTACCGGGACTAGCGGGAGCGGGGGAGCTGTTTTTT
TRBV12-3/TRBV12-4,TRBJ2-7,NA,NA,CASSPGAPMYEQYF,TGTGCCAGCAGCCCGGGGGCCCCGATGTACGAGCAGTACTTC
TRBV20-1,TRBJ2-5,NA,TRBD2,CSAREGQAGGAGGTQYF,TGCAGTGCTAGAGAGGGTCAAGCGGGAGGCGCAGGGGGGACCCAGTACTTC
TRBV18,TRBJ2-7,NA,TRBD2,CASSLLGGRDEQYF,TGTGCCAGCTCACTTCTGGGAGGGCGCGACGAGCAGTACTTC
TRBV12-3/TRBV12-4,TRBJ1-2,NA,TRBD1,CASSLADRVTNYGYTF,TGTGCCAGCAGTTTAGCGGACAGGGTTACTAACTATGGCTACACCTTC